This T cell receptor beta chain was recovered during a study of technical replicates of blood from a handful of donors (dated by TCRdb to about 2017). Inclusive of the bounding cysteine and phenylalanine, the CDR3 is 17 residues long. Only the CDR3 part of the read is kept: 51 bases, read in frame from the first base. The junction shows trimming of 3 bases on V and 2 bases on J, plus 20 bases between the germline ends. CDR1 and CDR2, looked up from the germline V gene, are SGHRS and YFSETQ. In the case of this clone: The specificity of this receptor is unknown. No much larger clone is present one base from it, and per-base qualities are unavailable.

The receptor library was made with the immunoSEQ multiplex PCR assay. The table was pulled from immuneACCESS by TCRdb, which kept in-frame rearrangements only. Such tables lose some clones; where checked, under half of the loss comes from unresolved V genes, and the rest has no known cause. The sample records about 83,000 clones, under 95% of which are singletons. The top ten hold about 0.27% of the sample. The sequence was obtained from a human donor in good health. Recombination connected TRBV5-1 to TRBJ1-1; 6 matching bases give a weak D call of TRBD1. The sequenced material came from T cells isolated from PBMCs. The CDR3 protein: CASSSGTAGALNTEAFF. The nucleotides read TGCGCCAGCAGCTCCGGGACTGCGGGGGCCTTAAACACTGAAGCTTTCTTT.